One sample yielded the 12 T cell receptor beta chains listed below, sequenced in a study of CD8+CD57+ T cells in acquired aplastic anemia listed by TCRdb under 2018. TCRdb lists the instrument as Illumina HiSeq 2000. Genomic DNA was used as template for profiling of TCR beta VDJ combinations and CDR3 sequences. In TCRdb, the public reads were trimmed at Q25 with fastp and aligned with MiXCR, with productive beta chains retained. Each record represents a unique CDR3 protein, reported with the most common genes and DNA among its rows. This sample comprises roughly 190,000 distinct CDR3 sequences, less than 65% of them detected only once. Of the sample, approximately 16% is held by the ten largest clones. Sequenced input: sorted CD4+, CD8+, or CD8+CD57+ T cells (not recorded which) from PBMCs. Source of these receptors: a human donor in good health, serving as a control.

CDR3: CASSGPTSGHYNEQFF. DNA of the CDR3: TGTGCCAGCAGCGGACCGACTAGCGGACACTACAATGAGCAGTTCTTC. This sequence joins TRBV9 and TRBJ2-1; 9 positions match TRBD2. The CDR3 consists of 16 residues. V lost 3 bases, J lost 3 bases, and 7 bases stayed unmatched. Germline V CDR1 and CDR2: SGDLS, YYNGEE.

The rearrangement links TRBV2 to TRBJ2-7, with D perhaps matching TRBD2 (5 bases). Germline CDR1 is SNHLY and CDR2 is FYNNEI. V was shortened by 3 bases and J by 0 bases, with 9 bases between the two germline ends. This CDR3 spans 14 amino acids. The CDR3 reads CASSDIAISYEQYF. In nucleotides, the CDR3 is TGTGCCAGCAGTGACATAGCGATCTCCTACGAGCAGTACTTC.

This clonotype has a single count. The chain has TRBV5-4 and TRBJ1-4; 7 bases map to TRBD1. CDR1 is SGHNT and CDR2 is YYREEE in the germline V gene (reference sequence). The CDR3 is 14 amino acids. V was pared by 0 bases and J by 7 bases, with 3 bases of the junction left unmatched. CDR3 DNA sequence: TGTGCCAGCAGCTTGGGACAGGGTAGTGAAAAACTGTTTTTT. Translating gives CASSLGQGSEKLFF.

The chain recombines TRBV19 with TRBJ2-3; TRBD2 matches 7 bases. CDR3 length: 13 amino acids. Germline values: CDR1 LNHDA, CDR2 SQIVND (reference sequence). V lost 7 bases, J lost 11 bases, and 12 bases stayed unmatched. The CDR3 loop reads CASIRTRGGEQYF. The CDR3 nucleotides are TGTGCCAGTATTAGGACTAGGGGAGGGGAGCAGTATTTT.

This clonotype was observed at least ten times. V is TRBV28 and J is TRBJ2-7; 8 nucleotides align to TRBD1. This CDR3 contains 14 residues. In germline, CDR1 is MDHEN, CDR2 SYDVKM. The V segment lost 6 bases and the J segment 1 base; nucleotides outside the gene matches: 5. Here the CDR3 reads CASRGQGASYEQYF. The CDR3 DNA reads as TGTGCCAGCAGGGGTCAGGGGGCGTCCTACGAGCAGTACTTC.

V gene TRBV7-6 combines with J gene TRBJ1-6; D gene unclear. The ends were cut back, 6 bases at V and 2 bases at J, with 8 bases in the middle. The germline CDR1 and CDR2 sequences are SGHVS and FNYEAQ. The CDR3 runs to 14 residues. CDR3 in amino acids: CASSTQTYNSPLHF. The CDR3 nucleotides read TGTGCCAGCAGTACACAGACCTATAATTCACCCCTCCACTTT.

In this sample, this clonotype turned up many times. The J gene is TRBJ2-1, the V gene TRBV5-1; 9 bases are shared with TRBD2. Unmatched junction bases numbered 15, after V lost 0 bases and J lost 2 bases. The CDR3 is made up of 20 amino acids. Germline assignment: CDR1 SGHRS and CDR2 YFSETQ. The CDR3 sequence: CASSLGPGLAGERPYNEQFF. DNA of the CDR3: TGCGCCAGCAGCTTGGGACCGGGACTAGCTGGCGAGAGACCCTACAATGAGCAGTTCTTC. The full variable domain, in which reference TRBV5-1 and TRBJ2-1 provide the parts outside the CDR3, is KAGVTQTPRYLIKTRGQQVTLSCSPISGHRSVSWYQQTPGQGLQFLFEYFSETQRNKGNFPGRFSGRQFSNSRSEMNVSTLELGDSALYLCASSLGPGLAGERPYNEQFFGPGTRLTVL.

Only a few counts were recorded for this clonotype. This rearrangement joins TRBV10-3 to TRBJ1-1; 7 bases fit TRBD1. From germline, CDR1 is ENHRY and CDR2 SYGVKD. Trimming at V came to 11 bases and at J to 6 bases, leaving 6 bases not matched to a gene. This CDR3 is 11 amino acids long. The CDR3: CAARQGPEAFF. DNA of the CDR3: TGTGCCGCCAGACAGGGCCCTGAAGCTTTCTTT.

The chain links TRBV30 to TRBJ1-2, with a tentative D call TRBD1 (6 bases). This CDR3 comprises 15 residues. V was pared by 0 bases and J by 4 bases, with 15 bases between. CDR1 is GTSNPN, CDR2 SVGIG, per germline (reference sequence). DNA of the CDR3: TGTGCCTGGAGTGTCAACAGGGACTGGGGCTATGGCTACACCTTC. This gives the protein CAWSVNRDWGYGYTF.

Only a few counts were recorded for this clonotype. V is TRBV9 and J is TRBJ2-7, with a possible D match to TRBD1 (6 bases). Germline assignment: CDR1 SGDLS and CDR2 YYNGEE. The CDR3 has 14 amino acids. The V gene lost 0 bases and the J gene lost 7 bases, with 14 bases spanning the gap. The CDR3 DNA follows: TGTGCCAGCAGCGTAGTCCCAGGGGTGAAGGAGCAGTACTTC. Encoded protein: CASSVVPGVKEQYF.

This clonotype showed up many times. The chain recombines TRBV12-3 or TRBV12-4 with TRBJ1-3; no clear D gene. This CDR3 spans 15 amino acids. The ends were cut back, 1 base at V and 0 bases at J, with 7 bases in the middle. This chain's CDR3 is CASSLGRSSGNTIYF. For the CDR3, the DNA is TGTGCCAGCAGTTTAGGCAGAAGCTCTGGAAACACCATATATTTT.

The table lists this clonotype with many counts. This chain uses TRBV2 with TRBJ1-2; 9 bases map to TRBD1. The CDR3 consists of 13 residues. Trimming at V came to 6 bases and at J to 6 bases, leaving 5 bases not matched to a gene. Looked up from germline, CDR1 is SNHLY and CDR2 is FYNNEI. The DNA of the CDR3 is TGTGCCAGCAGCGTTGGGACAGGGCATGGCTACACCTTC. Its protein product is CASSVGTGHGYTF.